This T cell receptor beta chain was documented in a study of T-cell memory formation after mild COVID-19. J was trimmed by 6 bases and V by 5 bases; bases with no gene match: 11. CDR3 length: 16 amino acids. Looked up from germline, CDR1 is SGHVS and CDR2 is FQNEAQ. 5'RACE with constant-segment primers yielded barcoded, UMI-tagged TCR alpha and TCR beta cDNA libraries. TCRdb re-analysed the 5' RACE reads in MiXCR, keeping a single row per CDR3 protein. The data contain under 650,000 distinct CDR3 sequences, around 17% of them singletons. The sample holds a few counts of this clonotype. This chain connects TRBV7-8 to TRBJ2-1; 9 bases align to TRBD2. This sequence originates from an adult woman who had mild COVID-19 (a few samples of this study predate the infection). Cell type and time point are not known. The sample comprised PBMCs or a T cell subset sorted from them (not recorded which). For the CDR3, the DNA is TGTGCCAGCAGCCTTGGCCGTAGCGGGAGTGGCAATGAGCAGTTCTTC. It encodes CASSLGRSGSGNEQFF.